The rows below give T cell receptor beta chains drawn from one sample of a study of cytomegalovirus exposure and HLA in healthy donors. TCRdb's table, derived via immunoSEQ multiplex PCR, lists solely in-frame clones and lacks some. The specimen's table records some 120,000 clones. Sequenced input: PBMCs. The receptors were sampled from a man in his forties or fifties in good health and CMV-seropositive. CDR3s leave out the opening cysteine and the closing phenylalanine or tryptophan. D genes are given only for firm matches.

v_gene,d_gene,CDR3aa
TRBV27,-,ASSLLGAAIEQY
TRBV27,TRBD1,ASRGGTGNGYT
TRBV19,-,ASSIVVDQPQH
TRBV5-1,TRBD1,ASSLQDRANGYT
TRBV4-1,TRBD2,ASSQGGLAGASTDTQY
TRBV28,-,ASSLYRDTEAF
TRBV29-1,TRBD1,SVRTGPSTDTQY
TRBV28,-,ASSLARGEQY
TRBV19,-,ASSILDRSGYT
TRBV5-6,-,ASSLDRHEQY
TRBV7-9,TRBD1,ASSSHPGQGGQPQH
TRBV25-1,-,ASSELSTDTQY
TRBV6-1,-,ASSEDIGSGTGELF
TRBV29-1,-,SVELGPSSYEQY
TRBV15,-,ATSGSAGTGTDTQY
TRBV13,TRBD2,ASSFPYAREGPYNEQF
TRBV7-2,-,ASTPRGQAYNEQF
TRBV5-1,TRBD1,ASTPGTGGYEQY
TRBV28,TRBD1,ASSKGGRSTDTQY
TRBV5-5,-,ASSLARVDTEAF
TRBV5-5,TRBD2,ASSLGLADPYEQY
TRBV7-9,-,ASSPLTGGNYGYT
TRBV29-1,TRBD1,SVVPTPGQGHYEQY
TRBV5-1,-,ASSLDPGGTNYGYT
TRBV4-1,TRBD2,ASNQVLAAYEQY
TRBV9,-,ASSVVTDSFSEAF
TRBV6-6,TRBD1,ASSHRTGPYEQY
TRBV14,-,ASSQDLGGLVVASKGFLTGELF
TRBV7-2,-,ASSPRALAGSEQF
TRBV28,-,ASSPYRDTEAF
TRBV6-1,TRBD1,ASSDLVTGLAKNIQY
TRBV7-9,TRBD2,ASSLGTSGRNQETQY
TRBV19,TRBD2,ASSRLAGGSNIQY
TRBV10-2,TRBD2,AVLAGVTDTQY
TRBV4-1,TRBD2,ASSQPGLALTYNEQF
TRBV7-9,-,ASSSPDRLGNTIY
TRBV14,TRBD2,ASSQVGLGEETQY
TRBV18,TRBD1,ASSPDRGANTGELF
TRBV18,-,ASSPLQGIGSLTDTQY
TRBV7-9,TRBD2,ASSLGALAGVYNEQF
TRBV11-2,TRBD2,ASSLGLTGLAGGSEQF
TRBV11-2,-,ASSPDILGTQY
TRBV6-5,TRBD1,ASSYRGRGANVLT
TRBV4-1,-,ASSQETDSVSYEQY
TRBV9,TRBD1,ASSAETGGSSNTEAF